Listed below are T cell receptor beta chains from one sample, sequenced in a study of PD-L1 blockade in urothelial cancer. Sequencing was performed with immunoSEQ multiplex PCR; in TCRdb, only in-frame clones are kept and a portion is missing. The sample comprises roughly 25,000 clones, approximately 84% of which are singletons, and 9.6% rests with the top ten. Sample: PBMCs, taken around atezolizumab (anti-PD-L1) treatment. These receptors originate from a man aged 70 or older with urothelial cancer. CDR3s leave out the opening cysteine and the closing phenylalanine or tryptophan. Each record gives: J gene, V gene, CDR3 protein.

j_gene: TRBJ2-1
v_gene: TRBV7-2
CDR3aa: ASSPTSGSDNEQF

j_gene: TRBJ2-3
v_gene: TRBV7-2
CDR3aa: ASSLSGKADTQY

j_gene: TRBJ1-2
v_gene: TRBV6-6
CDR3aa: ASRKTRGINYGYT

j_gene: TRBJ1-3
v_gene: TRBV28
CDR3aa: ASSSAHGRLSGNTIY

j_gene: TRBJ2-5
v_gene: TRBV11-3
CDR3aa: ASSLGPSETQY

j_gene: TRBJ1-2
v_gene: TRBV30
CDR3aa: AGVGVMGHRYGYT

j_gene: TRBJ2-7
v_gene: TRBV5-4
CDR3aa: ASSVTGSAIYEQY

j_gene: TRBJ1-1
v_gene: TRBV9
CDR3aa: ASSAPGMVEAF

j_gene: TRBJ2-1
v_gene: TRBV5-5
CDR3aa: ASSLLSAGSYNEQF

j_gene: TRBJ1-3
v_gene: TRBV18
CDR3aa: ASSQGQGSGNTIY

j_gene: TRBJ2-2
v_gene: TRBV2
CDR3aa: ASSEQNTGELF

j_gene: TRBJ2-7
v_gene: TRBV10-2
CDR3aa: ASSAARVESSDEQY

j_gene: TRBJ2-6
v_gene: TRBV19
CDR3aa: ASSVNSGSGANVLT

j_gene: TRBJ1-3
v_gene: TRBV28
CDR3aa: ASSSGVRGWKGNTIY

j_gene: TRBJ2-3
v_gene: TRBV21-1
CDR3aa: ARMDSCTDTQY

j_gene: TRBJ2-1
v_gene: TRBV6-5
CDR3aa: ASSLTAGVDNEQF

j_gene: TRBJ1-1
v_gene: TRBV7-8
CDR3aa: ASSLHRDRANTEAF

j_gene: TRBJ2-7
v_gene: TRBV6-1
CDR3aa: ASSQGPPGQGAYEQY

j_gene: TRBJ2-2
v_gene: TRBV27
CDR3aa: ASSGGRGTGELF

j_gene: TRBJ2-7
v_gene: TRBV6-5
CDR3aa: ASSPLAGAYEQY

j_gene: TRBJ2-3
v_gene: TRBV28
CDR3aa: ASSSGTSGFTDTQY